The TCR beta chain under discussion was sequenced for a study of radiation and T cells in renal cell carcinoma. Of note for this clone: The antigen is undetermined.

CDR3 length: 17 residues. V trimming: 3 bases; J trimming: 6 bases; junction bases outside the gene matches: 10. CDR1 and CDR2 (germline): SGHDT, YYEEEE. Indicated time point: blood 4 weeks post-SBRT, at nephrectomy. Treatment: 15 Gy SBRT to primary tumor, nephrectomy 4 weeks later. Data came from immunoSEQ multiplex PCR; TCRdb stores just in-frame clones and leaves some out. Among roughly 82,000 clones listed, 89% were seen once. Whole-study results and caveats: In blood, top tumor clones expanded by 2 weeks, shrinking by 4.

This clonotype originated in a woman in her seventies with renal cell carcinoma. The sample in question was blood, obtained from a patient whose treatment included radiotherapy and nephrectomy. The gene calls are TRBV5-6 and TRBJ1-6, with 9 positions matching TRBD1. The CDR3 here is CASSSPYKTGGNSPLHF. Written as DNA, the CDR3 is TGTGCCAGCAGCTCTCCCTATAAGACAGGGGGTAATTCACCCCTCCACTTT.